A selection of T cell receptor beta chains follows, all from one sample in a study of response to subunit inactivated influenza vaccine. TCRdb re-analysed the RT-PCR reads in MiXCR, keeping a single row per CDR3 protein. The data show about 540,000 distinct CDR3 sequences, approximately 24% seen once. The same specimen was also included in a second study, on T cells expressing NK-cell markers.

Here the sequenced sample was CD4+ T cells sorted from PBMCs, taken 11 to 12 days after vaccination. The receptors derive from a middle-aged man who received an inactivated influenza vaccine. CDR3s include the opening cysteine and the closing phenylalanine or tryptophan.

length	V	J	CDR3
13	TRBV12-3/TRBV12-4	TRBJ1-1	CASSLGIGTEAFF
17	TRBV20-1	TRBJ2-3	CSARGLIGQANTDTQYF
15	TRBV27	TRBJ1-2	CASSLKGQGSYGYTF
15	TRBV12-3/TRBV12-4	TRBJ1-1	CASSLHRGLNTEAFF
16	TRBV5-1	TRBJ2-3	CASSLAVAALTDTQYF
15	TRBV5-1	TRBJ2-5	CASSLGAGIGETQYF
20	TRBV12-3/TRBV12-4	TRBJ2-1	CASSSAGRLAGSSSYNEQFF
13	TRBV7-9	TRBJ2-5	CASSFEGLETQYF
16	TRBV10-3	TRBJ2-7	CAIGGGWQGRIYEQYF
15	TRBV6-1	TRBJ2-1	CASTRGTSVYNEQFF
15	TRBV7-2	TRBJ2-2	CASSLSGGGAGELFF
13	TRBV10-3	TRBJ2-5	CATNSGGGETQYF
13	TRBV10-3	TRBJ1-5	CAISPGQSQPQHF
16	TRBV25-1	TRBJ2-2	CASRPTGTGRTGELFF
15	TRBV29-1	TRBJ2-5	CSVFPRERVQETQYF
14	TRBV30	TRBJ2-2	CACLGDSNTGELFF
14	TRBV3-1	TRBJ2-7	CASSQDTASYEQYF
14	TRBV30	TRBJ1-1	CAWSVPGGNTEAFF
15	TRBV11-1	TRBJ2-1	CASSTERGGRDEQFF
15	TRBV12-3/TRBV12-4	TRBJ1-5	CASSLEGQANQPQHF
14	TRBV11-2	TRBJ2-7	CASSLVGQGIEQYF
13	TRBV5-5	TRBJ2-2	CASSLGFEGELFF
16	TRBV20-1	TRBJ2-2	CSARKIAATTTGELFF
14	TRBV28	TRBJ2-7	CASTSGATPYEQYF
12	TRBV28	TRBJ1-2	CASSSQDHGYTF
13	TRBV29-1	TRBJ1-1	CSVLRSLSTEAFF
15	TRBV7-6	TRBJ2-7	CASSPRDSGTYEQYF
14	TRBV12-3/TRBV12-4	TRBJ1-5	CASSWDSSNQPQHF
15	TRBV11-2	TRBJ2-7	CASSNGPGSSYEQYF
15	TRBV5-1	TRBJ2-3	CASSLGAGRTDTQYF
14	TRBV29-1	TRBJ2-3	CSVIQGGSTDTQYF
14	TRBV20-1	TRBJ2-3	CSARVASGTDTQYF
17	TRBV5-6	TRBJ2-3	CASSKGQGPLSTDTQYF